Listed here is a single TCR beta chain. The authors ran a second PCR of 7 to 11 cycles using a sample-barcoded 5' primer and a J-beta primer mix. Every cDNA molecule carried a tag from a template-switch adaptor bearing 12 random nucleotides. All samples yielded 2.5 million or more CDR3-containing paired-end reads. TCRdb re-derived calls from the 5' RACE reads in MiXCR, one entry per CDR3 protein. Here the sample spans some 1.5 million distinct CDR3 sequences, about 28% being singletons. The source of the sample is a study of blood T cells in healthy people across ages. The donors, healthy Caucasians from Russia, were aged roughly 6 to 95. PBMCs numbering at least 6.5 million were isolated per sample. The CDR3 is 15 amino acids. Trimming stripped 4 bases from V and 0 bases from J, with 10 bases between. The germline V gene has CDR1 LGHNA and CDR2 YNFKEQ.

The TCR was taken from a woman aged 30 to 39 in good health. The rearrangement joins TRBV4-2 to TRBJ1-5; no clear D gene. Sequenced material: blood. CDR3 nucleotide sequence: TGTGCCAGCAGCCCCAGTTGGGGTAGCAATCAGCCCCAGCATTTT. Protein: CASSPSWGSNQPQHF.